These 11 T cell receptor beta chains were all obtained from the same sample, sequenced in a study of blood T cell repertoires in COVID-19. Profiling relied on immunoSEQ multiplex PCR, and the TCRdb table lists in-frame clones only, not all of them. The profile covers 120,000 to 150,000 clones, with more than 70% appearing a single time and about 2% taken by the ten largest. Sequenced material: peripheral blood. The source of these receptors is a human donor in a cohort sampled during active COVID-19.

The CDR3 region is CASSLEGRQDNEQFF. CDR3 bases: TGTGCCAGCAGCTTAGAGGGGAGACAGGACAATGAGCAGTTCTTC. The chain uses TRBV7-9 and TRBJ2-1; perhaps TRBD1 as D (6 bases). Trimming removed 1 base from V and 5 bases from J, with 12 bases in between. Germline loops: CDR1 SEHNR, CDR2 FQNEAQ (reference sequence). The length of the CDR3 is 15 residues.

The chain has TRBV7-9 and TRBJ1-5; 7 nucleotides line up with TRBD1. The CDR3 spans 16 residues. With 5 bases clipped from V and 0 bases from J, the junction kept 7 bases outside the gene matches. In germline, CDR1 is SEHNR, CDR2 FQNEAQ (reference sequence). The CDR3 reads CASSKGDRVSNQPQHF. For the CDR3, the DNA is TGTGCCAGCAGCAAGGGAGACAGGGTTAGCAATCAGCCCCAGCATTTT.

V gene TRBV4-3 combines with J gene TRBJ1-5, with D maybe TRBD1 (5 bases). This CDR3 region has 20 residues. Germline V CDR1 and CDR2: LGHNA, YSLEER. Trimming shortened V by 4 bases and J by 1 base, and 26 bases separated the two germline ends. DNA for the CDR3: TGCGCCAGCAGCCCGACCGCCAGAAGGGGCGCGTTAAGGAGCAATCAGCCCCAGCATTTT. This gives the protein CASSPTARRGALRSNQPQHF.

The chain uses TRBV5-4 and TRBJ1-1, with 7 bases lining up with TRBD1. This CDR3 region has 15 residues. Germline V CDR1 and CDR2: SGHNT, YYREEE (reference sequence). With 3 bases clipped from V and 2 bases from J, the junction kept 7 bases outside the gene matches. Here the CDR3 reads CASSSKTGTNTEAFF. The DNA of the CDR3 is TGTGCCAGCAGCTCCAAGACAGGGACCAACACTGAAGCTTTCTTT.

The chain carries TRBV25-1 and TRBJ1-1; D not certain. V was pared by 0 bases and J by 3 bases, with 14 bases between. The CDR3 is made up of 16 amino acids. Germline assignment: CDR1 MGHDK and CDR2 SYGVNS. The CDR3 sequence is CASSEYWVVGDTEAFF. CDR3 DNA sequence: TGTGCCAGCAGTGAATACTGGGTCGTCGGGGACACTGAAGCTTTCTTT.

The J gene is TRBJ1-4, the V gene TRBV18; D is unresolved. V shed 1 base and J shed 6 bases, with 12 bases lying between them. The CDR3 length is 15 residues. Germline V gives CDR1 KGHSH, CDR2 LQKENI. The CDR3 protein is CASSPRVARDEKLFF. Written as DNA, the CDR3 is TGTGCCAGCTCACCACGAGTAGCGCGGGATGAAAAACTGTTTTTT.

The J gene is TRBJ2-7, the V gene TRBV6-6; D possibly corresponds to TRBD1 (6 bases). Germline V gene sequence: CDR1 MNHNY, CDR2 SVGAGI (reference sequence). CDR3 length: 15 amino acids. V was shortened by 2 bases and J by 3 bases, with 14 bases between the two germline ends. The CDR3 DNA reads as TGTGCCAGCAGTTACCGCAGTGAAGGGGGCTACGAGCAGTACTTC. It encodes CASSYRSEGGYEQYF.

The count of this clone is one. This rearrangement joins TRBV27 to TRBJ2-3; TRBD1 matches at 11 bases. V gave up 8 bases and J gave up 7 bases; unmatched junction bases: 26. This CDR3 contains 20 residues. In germline, CDR1 is MNHEY, CDR2 SMNVEV (reference sequence). The CDR3 protein is CASQPALPRRRGQGEYTQYF. For the CDR3, the DNA is TGTGCCAGCCAACCGGCACTACCAAGGAGGCGGGGACAGGGGGAGTATACGCAGTATTTT.

The chain combines TRBV4-1 with TRBJ2-7; the D gene is possibly TRBD1 (6 bases). The germline CDR1 and CDR2 sequences are MGHRA and YSYEKL. The CDR3 contains 15 residues. Between the trimmed V and J ends, which lost 4 bases and 0 bases, there was a span of 13 bases. The CDR3 protein is CASSPRQAPSYEQYF. CDR3 in DNA: TGCGCCAGCAGCCCCCGACAGGCTCCCTCCTACGAGCAGTACTTC.

The J gene is TRBJ2-5, the V gene TRBV6-5; TRBD2 aligns across 9 bases. This CDR3 has 14 residues. Trimming took 4 bases from V and 9 from J; bases not matched to a gene: 9. CDR1 and CDR2 from the germline V gene are MNHEY and SVGAGI. CDR3 sequence: CASSFRGAGGAQYF. In DNA, the CDR3 is TGTGCCAGCAGTTTTCGCGGGGCGGGGGGGGCCCAGTACTTC.

The rearrangement uses TRBV6-2 or TRBV6-3 and TRBJ1-2, with TRBD1 matching over 9 bases. The CDR3 has 14 amino acids. Looked up from germline, CDR1 is MNHEY and CDR2 is SVGEGT. Trimming at V came to 4 bases and at J to 4 bases, leaving 4 bases not matched to a gene. The CDR3 reads CASSSWTGAYGYTF. DNA of the CDR3: TGTGCCAGCAGTTCCTGGACAGGGGCCTATGGCTACACCTTC.